The 30 T cell receptor beta chains below come from one sample, sequenced in a study of identical twins. TCRdb fed the 5' RACE reads into MiXCR, producing one record per CDR3 protein. The sample yields some 500,000 distinct CDR3 sequences, 7.5% to 10% seen once. These same records also appear under a second study, on yellow fever vaccine responses in identical twins.

Source material: PBMCs. These receptors came from a woman aged 18-29 years in good health.

This clonotype has more than one count but fewer than ten. The rearrangement joins TRBV7-2 to TRBJ2-1; 10 bases map to TRBD2. Germline V lookup: CDR1 SGHTA, CDR2 FQGNSA. The CDR3 covers 16 residues. Losses at the gene ends were 3 bases for V and 3 bases for J; bases not matched to a gene: 5. CDR3 DNA: TGTGCCAGCAGCTTCTTAGCGGGGGGTTTCTACAATGAGCAGTTCTTC. Translating gives CASSFLAGGFYNEQFF.

This clonotype turned up a few times. V is TRBV6-2 or TRBV6-3 and J is TRBJ2-2; D remains ambiguous. Trimming stripped 2 bases from V and 4 bases from J, with 14 bases between. CDR1 is MNHEY, CDR2 SVGEGT, per germline. The CDR3 contains 16 residues. This chain's CDR3 is CASSYMGTGPTGELFF. In DNA, the CDR3 is TGTGCCAGCAGTTACATGGGCACTGGGCCCACCGGGGAGCTGTTTTTT.

This chain connects TRBV15 to TRBJ2-1, with 16 nucleotides matching TRBD2. The CDR3 covers 20 residues. V shed 3 bases and J 0 bases; nucleotides not matched to a gene: 8. Germline V gene lookup returns CDR1 LNHNV and CDR2 YYDKDF (reference sequence). CDR3 nucleotides: TGTGCCACCAGCAGGGGACTAGCGGGAGGGGGTTTGAGCTCCTACAATGAGCAGTTCTTC. This codes for CATSRGLAGGGLSSYNEQFF.

V usage is TRBV7-6 and J usage is TRBJ1-1, with TRBD1 matching 9 bases. V trimming: 5 bases; J trimming: 2 bases; junction bases outside the gene matches: 6. CDR3 length: 15 amino acids. CDR1 is SGHVS and CDR2 is FNYEAQ in the germline V gene. This CDR3 is CASSPGTGSNTEAFF. CDR3 bases: TGTGCCAGCAGCCCGGGGACAGGGTCAAACACTGAAGCTTTCTTT. The full variable domain, its missing parts supplied by reference TRBV7-6 and TRBJ1-1, is GAGVSQSPRYKVTKRGQDVALRCDPISGHVSLYWYRQALGQGPEFLTYFNYEAQQDKSGLPNDRFSAERPEGSISTLTIQRTEQRDSAMYRCASSPGTGSNTEAFFGQGTRLTVV.

This clonotype was observed once. The junction shows a germline mismatch at one end, possibly a read error. The chain joins TRBV20-1 to TRBJ2-7; either TRBD1 or TRBD2 may supply D (5 bases each). The CDR3 consists of 16 residues. Germline V gene lookup returns CDR1 DFQATT and CDR2 SNEGSKA (reference sequence). CDR3 bases: TGCTGTGCTAGAGATCGATCAGGGACGGCCTCCTACGAGCAGTACTTC. Translating it yields CCARDRSGTASYEQYF.

This clonotype has a count of ten or more. J is TRBJ1-2 and V is TRBV5-1; D is possibly TRBD1 (6 bases). Germline values: CDR1 SGHRS, CDR2 YFSETQ. V lost 4 bases to trimming and J lost 1 base, with 14 bases between them. The CDR3 has 15 amino acids. CDR3 nucleotide sequence: TGCGCCAGCAGCCCTAACGGGGGCCTTAACTATGGCTACACCTTC. Its protein is CASSPNGGLNYGYTF. Based on the CDR3 plus reference TRBV5-1 and TRBJ1-2, the full variable domain is KAGVTQTPRYLIKTRGQQVTLSCSPISGHRSVSWYQQTPGQGLQFLFEYFSETQRNKGNFPGRFSGRQFSNSRSEMNVSTLELGDSALYLCASSPNGGLNYGYTFGSGTRLTVV.

This clonotype was seen repeatedly, ten times or more. This chain joins TRBV6-5 and TRBJ2-7; the match to TRBD1 covers 12 bases. Trimming took 0 bases from V and 5 from J; bases not matched to a gene: 2. Germline assignment: CDR1 MNHEY and CDR2 SVGAGI. This CDR3 spans 15 amino acids. CDR3 nucleotides: TGTGCCAGCAGTTACTCCGGGACAGGGGGCCACGAGCAGTACTTC. This encodes CASSYSGTGGHEQYF.

V usage is TRBV15 and J usage is TRBJ2-5, with TRBD2 matching 7 bases. The V segment lost 1 base and the J segment 3 bases; nucleotides outside the gene matches: 11. The CDR3 has 17 amino acids. CDR1 LNHNV and CDR2 YYDKDF come from the germline V gene (reference sequence). CDR3 nucleotide sequence: TGTGCCACCAGCAGAGCTTCCCGACCGGGAGGTAAAGAGACCCAGTACTTC. Amino acid sequence: CATSRASRPGGKETQYF.

The chain links TRBV7-2 to TRBJ2-2; D possibly corresponds to TRBD2 (5 bases). Deletions cut 8 bases from V and 4 bases from J, with 14 bases between. This CDR3 comprises 14 residues. Germline V gene lookup returns CDR1 SGHTA and CDR2 FQGNSA. Written as DNA, the CDR3 is TGTGCCAGCCATGCGAGGGCCTCCACCGGGGAGCTGTTTTTT. This encodes CASHARASTGELFF.

The CDR3 DNA reads TGTGCCAGCAGCGAAATCCTAGCGGGGCAAGACACAGATACGCAGTATTTT. Protein product: CASSEILAGQDTDTQYF. The chain has TRBV3-1 and TRBJ2-3; 9 bases are a match to TRBD2. V trimming: 5 bases; J trimming: 2 bases; junction bases outside the gene matches: 11. The germline V gene has CDR1 LGHDT and CDR2 YNNKEL (reference sequence). The CDR3 covers 17 residues.

The chain carries TRBV29-1 and TRBJ2-2; D is possibly TRBD1 or TRBD2 (5 bases each). The CDR3 is made up of 12 amino acids. Trimming stripped 6 bases from V and 5 bases from J, with 10 bases between. Germline-derived CDR1 and CDR2 are SQVTM and ANQGSEA. The CDR3 is CSVGDGTGELFF. CDR3 bases: TGCAGCGTCGGGGACGGAACCGGGGAGCTGTTTTTT.

This clonotype was detected only a few times. The chain recombines TRBV7-3 with TRBJ2-1, with TRBD2 matching over 8 bases. V was pared by 1 base and J by 0 bases, with 11 bases of the junction left unmatched. The CDR3 loop spans 19 amino acids. From germline, CDR1 is SGHTA and CDR2 FQGTGA. CDR3 in DNA: TGTGCCAGCAGCTTAAGAGGTCGGGGACTAGGTTCCTCCTACAATGAGCAGTTCTTC. Its protein product is CASSLRGRGLGSSYNEQFF. The full variable domain, rest sourced from reference TRBV7-3 and TRBJ2-1, is GAGVSQTPSNKVTEKGKYVELRCDPISGHTALYWYRQSLGQGPEFLIYFQGTGAADDSGLPNDRFFAVRPEGSVSTLKIQRTERGDSAVYLCASSLRGRGLGSSYNEQFFGPGTRLTVL.

This clonotype has a count of ten or more. V gene TRBV4-1 combines with J gene TRBJ2-3; the D gene is possibly TRBD2 (6 bases). Germline CDR1 is MGHRA and CDR2 is YSYEKL. Trimming removed 0 bases at V and 5 bases at J, with 12 bases between. The CDR3 is 15 amino acids. Here the CDR3 reads CASSQDRPGGDTQYF. CDR3 sequence (DNA): TGCGCCAGCAGCCAAGACAGGCCCGGGGGAGATACGCAGTATTTT.

V gene TRBV11-2 combines with J gene TRBJ2-2, with D hard to call. This CDR3 region has 15 residues. CDR1 SGHAT and CDR2 FQNNGV come from the germline V gene. The V gene lost 2 bases and the J gene lost 3 bases, with 10 bases spanning the gap. The CDR3 DNA reads as TGTGCCAGCAGCTTAACACCTACCCACACCGGGGAGCTGTTTTTT. This encodes CASSLTPTHTGELFF.

This sequence joins TRBV11-2 and TRBJ2-1, with D possibly TRBD1 on 7 matching bases. Looked up from germline, CDR1 is SGHAT and CDR2 is FQNNGV. Trimming removed 7 bases at V and 13 bases at J, with 20 bases between. The CDR3 consists of 13 residues. CDR3 DNA sequence: TGTGCCAGCACCTCTACCCAGGGGGGTCCCCAGTTCTTC. Protein: CASTSTQGGPQFF. The full variable domain, with the rest looked up from reference TRBV11-2 and TRBJ2-1, is EAGVAQSPRYKIIEKRQSVAFWCNPISGHATLYWYQQILGQGPKLLIQFQNNGVVDDSQLPKDRFSAERLKGVDSTLKIQPAKLEDSAVYLCASTSTQGGPQFFGPGTRLTVL.

The chain links TRBV7-2 to TRBJ1-3, with D possibly TRBD1 on 6 matching bases. Trimming removed 6 bases from V and 4 bases from J, with 13 bases in between. The germline V gene has CDR1 SGHTA and CDR2 FQGNSA. CDR3 length equals 14 residues. The CDR3 DNA follows: TGTGCCAGCAGTACCAGGGGTTTAGGAAACACCATATATTTT. Its protein is CASSTRGLGNTIYF.

This clonotype turned up a few times. The chain carries TRBV4-1 and TRBJ2-7, with TRBD2 matching over 8 bases. Germline V gene sequence: CDR1 MGHRA, CDR2 YSYEKL. V shed 0 bases, J shed 6 bases, and the junction held 10 bases outside the gene matches. The length of the CDR3 is 16 residues. The CDR3 DNA reads TGCGCCAGCAGCCAAGATCCAGGACTAGCAATGGGCGAGCAGTACTTC. Residues: CASSQDPGLAMGEQYF.

Only a few counts were recorded for this clonotype. The rearrangement joins TRBV11-2 to TRBJ2-2; the D is unclear. The V and J ends lost 6 bases and 2 bases respectively, with 13 bases between them. The CDR3 is 15 residues long. Germline CDR1 reads SGHAT; CDR2 reads FQNNGV. The DNA for the CDR3 is TGTGCCAGCAGTATCGCGACCTACAACACCGGGGAGCTGTTTTTT. Residues: CASSIATYNTGELFF.

The table lists this clonotype with many counts. This chain links TRBV11-2 with TRBJ2-1; tentatively, D is TRBD2 (6 bases). CDR1 and CDR2 (germline): SGHAT, FQNNGV. The CDR3 consists of 17 residues. Trimming stripped 4 bases from V and 0 bases from J, with 16 bases between. CDR3 amino acids: CASSSPSGALSYNEQFF. CDR3 DNA sequence: TGTGCCAGCAGCTCTCCGTCGGGAGCCCTCTCCTACAATGAGCAGTTCTTC.

The table lists this clonotype with many counts. The chain carries TRBV27 and TRBJ2-3; TRBD2 matches at 13 bases. The CDR3 is made up of 19 amino acids. Per the germline V gene, CDR1 is MNHEY and CDR2 is SMNVEV (reference sequence). Trimming at V came to 5 bases and at J to 2 bases, leaving 13 bases not matched to a gene. CDR3: CASSILLAGGSILTDTQYF. The CDR3 region has the DNA TGTGCCAGCAGTATTTTACTAGCGGGGGGGTCGATTCTCACAGATACGCAGTATTTT.

This clonotype was found a few times. The genes are TRBV5-1 and TRBJ2-7; 8 bases fit TRBD1. V gave up 1 base and J gave up 6 bases; unmatched junction bases: 6. This CDR3 contains 14 residues. Germline V gene lookup returns CDR1 SGHRS and CDR2 YFSETQ. This CDR3 is CASSLPTGELEQYF. The CDR3 region has the DNA TGCGCCAGCAGCTTGCCGACAGGGGAGCTCGAGCAGTACTTC.

This clonotype was seen many times. The chain joins TRBV7-2 to TRBJ2-6; no reliable D call. From germline, CDR1 is SGHTA and CDR2 FQGNSA. The CDR3 runs 15 residues. The V gene lost 5 bases and the J gene lost 0 bases, with 8 bases spanning the gap. CDR3 in amino acids: CASSNRLSGANVLTF. DNA for the CDR3: TGTGCCAGCAGCAATAGACTCTCTGGGGCCAACGTCCTGACTTTC. The whole variable domain, remainder taken from reference TRBV7-2 and TRBJ2-6, is GAGVSQSPSNKVTEKGKDVELRCDPISGHTALYWYRQSLGQGLEFLIYFQGNSAPDKSGLPSDRFSAERTGGSVSTLTIQRTQQEDSAVYLCASSNRLSGANVLTFGAGSRLTVL.

In its sample, this clonotype was seen many times. This chain joins TRBV6-1 and TRBJ2-7, with 9 nucleotides matching TRBD1. V lost 4 bases, J lost 3 bases, and 19 bases stayed unmatched. Germline V gene sequence: CDR1 MNHNS, CDR2 SASEGT. The CDR3 runs 19 residues. The CDR3 DNA reads TGTGCCAGCAGTGTTACCGGGACAGGGCTAAATCCCCTAAACTACGAGCAGTACTTC. It yields the protein CASSVTGTGLNPLNYEQYF.

This clonotype was seen many times. The V gene is TRBV5-1, the J gene TRBJ2-1, with 9 bases matching TRBD1. The CDR3 has 14 residues. The germline V gene encodes CDR1 SGHRS and CDR2 YFSETQ. V lost 4 bases to trimming and J lost 7 bases; unmatched junction nucleotides: 6. The CDR3 reads CASSQQGARNEQFF. In DNA, the CDR3 is TGCGCCAGCAGCCAACAGGGGGCGCGGAATGAGCAGTTCTTC.

This clonotype has a handful of counts. The chain carries TRBV4-3 and TRBJ1-5, with D uncertain. Germline values: CDR1 LGHNA, CDR2 YSLEER. The CDR3 consists of 16 residues. The ends were cut back, 0 bases at V and 3 bases at J, with 12 bases in the middle. The CDR3 DNA follows: TGCGCCAGCAGCCAAGATGGTAGGGTAAACAATCAGCCCCAGCATTTT. This gives the protein CASSQDGRVNNQPQHF.

This clonotype showed up just a few times. DNA of the CDR3: TGTGCCAGTAGGACAGGAATCTCCATCTACGAGCAGTACTTC. Translating it yields CASRTGISIYEQYF. The chain employs TRBV27 and TRBJ2-7; the match to TRBD1 covers 7 bases. Germline V lookup: CDR1 MNHEY, CDR2 SMNVEV (reference sequence). The CDR3 runs 14 residues. V shed 9 bases, J shed 3 bases, and the junction held 11 bases outside the gene matches.

The J gene is TRBJ2-1, the V gene TRBV11-2; 7 bases line up with TRBD2. The CDR3 has 15 residues. CDR1 and CDR2 from the germline V gene are SGHAT and FQNNGV. After removal of 1 base from V and 6 bases from J, the junction contained 6 bases not matched to a gene. CDR3 in amino acids: CASSLAGGWGNEQFF. In DNA, the CDR3 is TGTGCCAGCAGCTTAGCGGGAGGATGGGGCAATGAGCAGTTCTTC.

This clonotype was seen a few times. CDR3 protein: CASSPNRELFF. The CDR3 DNA follows: TGTGCCAGCAGCCCCAACCGGGAGCTGTTTTTT. The rearrangement joins TRBV7-2 to TRBJ2-2; D remains unclear. V shed 5 bases and J shed 9 bases, with 7 bases lying between them. The CDR3 spans 11 residues. CDR1 SGHTA and CDR2 FQGNSA come from the germline V gene.

This clonotype was found many times. V is TRBV4-1 and J is TRBJ2-1; the D is unclear. The V end lost 3 bases, the J end lost 4 bases, and 7 bases lay between the germline ends. Germline V lookup: CDR1 MGHRA, CDR2 YSYEKL. CDR3 size: 13 residues. CDR3 protein: CASSQLPYNEQFF. DNA for the CDR3: TGCGCCAGCAGCCAGTTACCGTACAATGAGCAGTTCTTC.

This clonotype came up a few times. The chain carries TRBV7-9 and TRBJ2-3; the match to TRBD2 covers 9 bases. CDR3 length: 15 residues. Per germline, CDR1 SEHNR and CDR2 FQNEAQ (reference sequence). V shed 2 bases, J shed 3 bases, and the junction held 3 bases outside the gene matches. CDR3 region: CASSLTTSGTDTQYF. The CDR3, as DNA: TGTGCCAGCAGCTTAACGACTAGCGGTACAGATACGCAGTATTTT.